This is a list of T cell receptor beta chains from one sample in a study of T cell changes during pregnancy in multiple sclerosis. Data came from immunoSEQ multiplex PCR; TCRdb stores just in-frame clones and leaves some out. The sample has 25,000 to 35,000 clones, over 85% seen once. The sequences come from CD4+ T cells from peripheral blood mononuclear cells, collected in the second trimester of pregnancy. The receptors derive from a female donor in good health, enrolled as a control in a pregnancy study. The CDR3 runs from the conserved cysteine through the conserved F or W. The order of the fields is clone size, V gene, D gene, J gene, CDR3 DNA, CDR3 protein. The D gene is left open where the match is weak. Where a row states a size, it is once, few, many or the class of an expanded clone; other rows omit it.

clone_size: -
v_call: TRBV6-1
d_call: TRBD1
j_call: TRBJ2-7
cdr3_nt: TGTGCCAGCAGTGAAGCGCGACATTGGACAGGGGTCCACGAGCAGTACTTC
cdr3_aa: CASSEARHWTGVHEQYF

clone_size: -
v_call: TRBV30
d_call: -
j_call: TRBJ1-2
cdr3_nt: TGTGCCTGGTACGAGGTGGGCTATGGCTACACCTTC
cdr3_aa: CAWYEVGYGYTF

clone_size: -
v_call: TRBV19
d_call: -
j_call: TRBJ1-1
cdr3_nt: TGTGCCAGTAATGCAGGGCCGAACACTGAAGCTTTCTTT
cdr3_aa: CASNAGPNTEAFF

clone_size: -
v_call: TRBV7-8
d_call: TRBD2
j_call: TRBJ2-1
cdr3_nt: TGTGCCAGCAGCTTAGTCGGCGGGACTAATCGGCAGTTCTTC
cdr3_aa: CASSLVGGTNRQFF

clone_size: once
v_call: TRBV19
d_call: -
j_call: TRBJ2-2
cdr3_nt: TGTGCCAGTAGTATAGGTACAGGCACCGGGGAGCTGTTTTTT
cdr3_aa: CASSIGTGTGELFF

clone_size: -
v_call: TRBV4-3
d_call: TRBD1
j_call: TRBJ1-2
cdr3_nt: TGCGCCAGCAGCCAAGATGGGGGACAGGGGGTGATCAGTGGCTACACCTTC
cdr3_aa: CASSQDGGQGVISGYTF

clone_size: once
v_call: TRBV5-1
d_call: TRBD2
j_call: TRBJ2-5
cdr3_nt: TGCGCCAGCAGCAGACTAGCGGGAGTAGGGGAGACCCAGTACTTC
cdr3_aa: CASSRLAGVGETQYF

clone_size: -
v_call: TRBV30
d_call: -
j_call: TRBJ1-2
cdr3_nt: TGTGCCTGGAGTCCAAATCGGAGGCTAAACTATGGCTACACCTTC
cdr3_aa: CAWSPNRRLNYGYTF

clone_size: -
v_call: TRBV6-1
d_call: -
j_call: TRBJ2-1
cdr3_nt: TGTGCCAGCAGTGAGGGGAGATACTCCTACAATGAGCAGTTCTTC
cdr3_aa: CASSEGRYSYNEQFF

clone_size: -
v_call: TRBV30
d_call: -
j_call: TRBJ1-1
cdr3_nt: TGTGCCGGAGTGAAGAACACTGAAGCTTTCTTT
cdr3_aa: CAGVKNTEAFF

clone_size: -
v_call: TRBV9
d_call: TRBD1
j_call: TRBJ2-1
cdr3_nt: TGTGCCAGCAGCGCCCGGGACAGTCATAGCAGCTCCTACAATGAGCAGTTCTTC
cdr3_aa: CASSARDSHSSSYNEQFF

clone_size: -
v_call: TRBV6-6
d_call: TRBD1
j_call: TRBJ2-7
cdr3_nt: TGTGCCAGCACCGAACAGGCAGGGGGACAGGGCGAGCAGTACTTC
cdr3_aa: CASTEQAGGQGEQYF

clone_size: -
v_call: TRBV6-4
d_call: TRBD1
j_call: TRBJ2-2
cdr3_nt: TGTGCCAGCAGTGAGGGCCAGGGGGCCGGGGAGCTGTTTTTT
cdr3_aa: CASSEGQGAGELFF

clone_size: -
v_call: TRBV7-2
d_call: -
j_call: TRBJ1-6
cdr3_nt: TGTGCCAGCAGCCAAGGAGGGTCAGGAAATTCACCCCTCCACTTT
cdr3_aa: CASSQGGSGNSPLHF

clone_size: -
v_call: TRBV1
d_call: -
j_call: TRBJ1-4
cdr3_nt: TGCACCAGCAGCCCCCGACAGGGGGCGCGGCAAGAAAAACTGTTTTTT
cdr3_aa: CTSSPRQGARQEKLFF

clone_size: -
v_call: TRBV4-1
d_call: -
j_call: TRBJ1-1
cdr3_nt: TGCGCCAGCAGCCAAGGGCGGATGAACACTGAAGCTTTCTTT
cdr3_aa: CASSQGRMNTEAFF

clone_size: -
v_call: TRBV6-5
d_call: -
j_call: TRBJ2-7
cdr3_nt: TGTGCCAGCAGTTACTCCGGGATAAACTCCTACGAGCAGTACTTC
cdr3_aa: CASSYSGINSYEQYF

clone_size: -
v_call: TRBV11-2
d_call: TRBD2
j_call: TRBJ2-5
cdr3_nt: TGTGCCAGCAGCGAAAAGGTTGCGCCTAGCGGGAATGGAGAGACCCAGTACTTC
cdr3_aa: CASSEKVAPSGNGETQYF

clone_size: -
v_call: TRBV27
d_call: -
j_call: TRBJ2-7
cdr3_nt: TGTGCCAGCAGTCCCAGCAGGGGTCCCTACGAGCAGTACTTC
cdr3_aa: CASSPSRGPYEQYF

clone_size: once
v_call: TRBV7-2
d_call: TRBD2
j_call: TRBJ2-7
cdr3_nt: TGTGCCAGCAGCCTTTCGGGACTAGGAACCTACGAGCAGTACTTC
cdr3_aa: CASSLSGLGTYEQYF

clone_size: few
v_call: TRBV19
d_call: -
j_call: TRBJ2-7
cdr3_nt: TGTGCCAGTAGTATTTCCCTAGTGGAGTACGAGCAGTACTTC
cdr3_aa: CASSISLVEYEQYF

clone_size: -
v_call: TRBV29-1
d_call: TRBD1
j_call: TRBJ2-3
cdr3_nt: TGCAGCGCCTGGACAGGGGATACGCAGTATTTT
cdr3_aa: CSAWTGDTQYF

clone_size: -
v_call: TRBV18
d_call: -
j_call: TRBJ2-1
cdr3_nt: TGTGCCAGCTCACCACCCTATGGGGCGGGACTCTACAATGAGCAGTTCTTC
cdr3_aa: CASSPPYGAGLYNEQFF

clone_size: -
v_call: TRBV11-2
d_call: -
j_call: TRBJ2-5
cdr3_nt: TGTGCCAGCAGCGTACTAGGACTCCCCGGGGAGACCCAGTACTTC
cdr3_aa: CASSVLGLPGETQYF

clone_size: -
v_call: TRBV23-1
d_call: TRBD1
j_call: TRBJ1-3
cdr3_nt: TGCGCCAGCACCATCCTCCGGGACAGCCGTTATGAAGGGCTGGGAAACACCATATATTTT
cdr3_aa: CASTILRDSRYEGLGNTIYF

clone_size: -
v_call: TRBV7-9
d_call: TRBD1
j_call: TRBJ2-4
cdr3_nt: TGTGCCAGCAGCCTGCTTGTTGGGACAGAATTAGCCAAAAACATTCAGTACTTC
cdr3_aa: CASSLLVGTELAKNIQYF

clone_size: -
v_call: TRBV18
d_call: -
j_call: TRBJ1-3
cdr3_nt: TGTGCCAGCTCACCACAACCGGGAACCTCTGGAAACACCATATATTTT
cdr3_aa: CASSPQPGTSGNTIYF

clone_size: -
v_call: TRBV10-3
d_call: TRBD2
j_call: TRBJ2-3
cdr3_nt: TGTGCCATCAGCCCCGCGACTAGCGGGAGTCAAGATACGCAGTATTTT
cdr3_aa: CAISPATSGSQDTQYF

clone_size: -
v_call: TRBV19
d_call: -
j_call: TRBJ1-1
cdr3_nt: TGTGCCAGTAGACGGGACAAAGGTCACACTGAAGCTTTCTTT
cdr3_aa: CASRRDKGHTEAFF

clone_size: -
v_call: TRBV5-6
d_call: -
j_call: TRBJ2-2
cdr3_nt: TGTGCCAGCAGCTTGGCTACGACCGGGGAGCTGTTTTTT
cdr3_aa: CASSLATTGELFF

clone_size: -
v_call: TRBV6-1
d_call: -
j_call: TRBJ2-2
cdr3_nt: TGTGCCAGCAGTGAGGTCGGCGGGGAGCTGTTTTTT
cdr3_aa: CASSEVGGELFF

clone_size: -
v_call: TRBV19
d_call: -
j_call: TRBJ2-1
cdr3_nt: TGTGCCAGTAGTATAGATCACGGCGGGTCATCCTACAATGAGCAGTTCTTC
cdr3_aa: CASSIDHGGSSYNEQFF

clone_size: -
v_call: TRBV30
d_call: -
j_call: TRBJ1-2
cdr3_nt: TGTGCCTGGACAGCTAACTATGGCTACACCTTC
cdr3_aa: CAWTANYGYTF

clone_size: -
v_call: TRBV11-2
d_call: -
j_call: TRBJ2-7
cdr3_nt: TGTGCCAGCTCCTTTTCGAGCCTCTCCTACGAGCAGTACTTC
cdr3_aa: CASSFSSLSYEQYF

clone_size: -
v_call: TRBV27
d_call: -
j_call: TRBJ2-7
cdr3_nt: TGTGCCAGCAGCCCCCGCGGATACTACGAGCAGTACTTC
cdr3_aa: CASSPRGYYEQYF

clone_size: -
v_call: TRBV5-4
d_call: TRBD2
j_call: TRBJ2-7
cdr3_nt: TGTGCCAGCAGCTTTGGTTCTAGCGGCCGAGCGCACGAGCAGTACTTC
cdr3_aa: CASSFGSSGRAHEQYF

clone_size: -
v_call: TRBV7-9
d_call: -
j_call: TRBJ2-7
cdr3_nt: TGTGCCAGCAGCTCCGACAAGTACTCCTACGAGCAGTACTTC
cdr3_aa: CASSSDKYSYEQYF